Listed below are T cell receptor beta chains from one sample, sequenced in a study of T cell responses to AZD1222 COVID-19 vaccine. The repertoire was sequenced with immunoSEQ multiplex PCR; TCRdb's copy has only in-frame clones and lacks some. The sample has approximately 150,000 clones, 85% to 90% seen once. The sequencing used peripheral blood, collected on day 0 of AZD1222 vaccination. These receptors were collected from an adult in good health. The CDR3 runs from the conserved cysteine through the conserved F or W. The order of the fields is V gene, clone size, CDR3 protein. Clone size is shown for a subset of rows, as once, few, many or a class of expanded clone.

TRBV28,NA,CASSPVADYYEQYF
TRBV2,NA,CASSPESTGRSVGEQFF
TRBV3-1/TRBV3-2,NA,CASGGATMNTEAFF
TRBV6-5,NA,CASSNHPQENGYTF
TRBV7-9,NA,CASSFGGLDTQYF
TRBV27,NA,CASSTGVLGNQPQHF
TRBV19,NA,CASSRTTFSNQPQHF
TRBV30,NA,CAWSVPSRTEAFF
TRBV5-1,NA,CASSKGWEETQYF
TRBV4-1,NA,CASSQAGLAQNEQFF
TRBV7-3,NA,CASSSTGGPGGAGELFF
TRBV6-2/TRBV6-3,NA,CASSLPGGAGQPQHF
TRBV9,NA,CASSVGTGYTEAFF
TRBV20-1,NA,CSARTDEKLFF
TRBV4-3,NA,CASSQGVGDSYEQYF
TRBV11-2,NA,CASSLGFTGTLNEQFF
TRBV5-8,once,CASSLALSSYNEQFF
TRBV3-1/TRBV3-2,NA,CASSLLAVALVQETQYF
TRBV5-6,NA,CASSYGVGRYTF
TRBV7-8,NA,CASSPSSAGVPYNEQFF
TRBV28,once,CASSFLISNQPQHF
TRBV2,NA,CASSAVQGGSAEAFF
TRBV10-2,NA,CASSDRGRDTEAFF
TRBV29-1,once,CSAAGLAGRQETQYF
TRBV7-2,NA,CASSTDGGYTIYF
TRBV30,NA,CAWSVSRTLNTEAFF
TRBV12-3/TRBV12-4,NA,CASSFLGTEAFF
TRBV2,NA,CAIGQTNYGYTF
TRBV10-2,NA,CASSDRGRSPQHF
TRBV9,NA,CASSVRDRGHSPLHF
TRBV5-4,NA,CASSLNTDTQYF
TRBV7-8,NA,CASSRQGAYSNQPQHF
TRBV25-1,NA,CASTGLNTGELFF
TRBV21-1,NA,CASSKDVGNRPTEAFF
TRBV19,NA,CASSASRGEKLFF
TRBV28,NA,CASRGPDRGYGYTF
TRBV9,NA,CASSEYRGGVAFF
TRBV19,once,CASSVKDSSSYNEQFF
TRBV12-5,NA,CASGTGTGTGELFF
TRBV6-6,NA,CASLETGGHGYTF
TRBV19,NA,CASSIDGTGGHQPQHF
TRBV7-9,NA,CASSLGTSGQYF
TRBV27,NA,CASRAGGRNTQYF
TRBV6-2/TRBV6-3,NA,CASSYTRGGETQYF
TRBV3-1/TRBV3-2,NA,CASSQKDIRGRATFRYEQYF
TRBV3-1/TRBV3-2,NA,CASSQGGQGEDTQYF
TRBV28,NA,CASSSGDRARYEQYF